The next 8 T cell receptor beta chains were all read from a single sample in a study of CXCR3-negative and CXCR3-positive naive CD8 T cells. TRB cDNA libraries were made by UMI-labeled 5' RACE. After re-calling the 5' RACE reads, TCRdb lists one entry per CDR3 protein, DNA absent. The sample holds approximately 56,000 distinct CDR3 sequences. Sequencing used memory CD8+ T cells from blood. The origin of the receptors is a human donor in good health. Some clones in this sample may be carry-over from other donors' samples.

V gene TRBV7-8 combines with J gene TRBJ2-5; TCRdb returns TRBD1, unconfirmable since there is no DNA. The CDR3 is made up of 17 amino acids. Germline V gene lookup returns CDR1 SGHVS and CDR2 FQNEAQ. CDR3 loop: CASSSPPTRTVQETQYF. Full variable domain (missing parts from reference TRBV7-8 and TRBJ2-5): GAGVSQSPRYKVAKRGQDVALRCDPISGHVSLFWYQQALGQGPEFLTYFQNEAQLDKSGLPSDRFFAERPEGSVSTLKIQRTQQEDSAVYLCASSSPPTRTVQETQYFGPGTRLLVL.

The gene calls are TRBV16 and TRBJ2-1; the D call of TRBD1 rests on TCRdb alone, since no DNA is present to check it. The CDR3 is 15 residues long. Germline values: CDR1 KGHSY, CDR2 FQNENV. CDR3 sequence reads: CASVSGTGVPYEQFF.

This chain joins TRBV28 and TRBJ2-1; TCRdb gives TRBD2 as the D gene, but with no DNA this cannot be confirmed. Germline loops: CDR1 MDHEN, CDR2 SYDVKM. The CDR3 has 16 residues. CDR3 sequence: CASSFPQLTEYNEQFF.

The chain combines TRBV4-1 with TRBJ2-2. Per germline, CDR1 MGHRA and CDR2 YSYEKL. The CDR3 spans 15 residues. The CDR3 is CASSQVADNTGELFF.

The chain couples TRBV4-1 to TRBJ2-5; TCRdb designates TRBD1, a call that cannot be tested without DNA. Per the germline V gene, CDR1 is MGHRA and CDR2 is YSYEKL. This CDR3 comprises 14 residues. The CDR3 reads CASGTGGFEETQYF.

This chain uses TRBV6-4 with TRBJ2-1. The CDR3 spans 13 residues. Germline values: CDR1 MRHNA, CDR2 SNTAGT. CDR3 region: CASSEGNNDGQFF.

The chain is built from TRBV7-8 and TRBJ2-3; the D call of TRBD2 rests on TCRdb alone, since no DNA is present to check it. CDR3 size: 14 residues. Germline V gene lookup returns CDR1 SGHVS and CDR2 FQNEAQ. The CDR3 loop is CASSPLAGPDTQYF.

V usage is TRBV11-2 and J usage is TRBJ2-7; TCRdb gives TRBD2 as the D gene, but with no DNA this cannot be confirmed. Germline V gene data show CDR1 as SGHAT and CDR2 as FQNNGV. There are 16 residues in the CDR3. The CDR3 sequence is CASSPILAGASYEQYF.